A selection of T cell receptor beta chains follows, all from one sample in a study of CD8+CD57+ T cells in acquired aplastic anemia. TCRdb re-called the reads through MiXCR, storing one row per CDR3 protein. This sample has over 250,000 distinct CDR3 sequences, with 56% found just once. The sample was sorted CD4+, CD8+, or CD8+CD57+ T cells (not recorded which) from PBMCs. These receptors were obtained from a human donor with aplastic anemia. Both conserved end residues are part of each CDR3. A D gene is named only where the DNA matches it firmly. Size is omitted from some rows. Given values are once, few, many or a class for expanded clones.

CAISESVSNQPQHF | TGTGCCATCAGTGAGTCAGTTAGCAATCAGCCCCAGCATTTT | TRBJ1-5 | . | TRBV10-3 | .
CASSSVEDLDSPLHF | TGTGCCAGCAGTTCGGTCGAGGATTTGGATTCACCCCTCCACTTT | TRBJ1-6 | . | TRBV12-3/TRBV12-4 | .
CASSPRTGQNTEAFF | TGTGCCAGCTCACCACGGACAGGCCAGAACACTGAAGCTTTCTTT | TRBJ1-1 | TRBD1 | TRBV18 | many
CASSEFLARGQPQHF | TGTGCCAGCAGTGAATTCTTAGCCAGGGGTCAGCCCCAGCATTTT | TRBJ1-5 | . | TRBV2 | .
CASSLAGSYNEKLFF | TGTGCCAGCAGCTTAGCTGGCAGTTATAATGAAAAACTGTTTTTT | TRBJ1-4 | . | TRBV7-9 | .
CASRGALETQYF | TGTGCCAGCCGGGGAGCTTTGGAGACCCAGTACTTC | TRBJ2-5 | . | TRBV7-9 | many
CASTQQGFAEAFF | TGTGCCAGCACCCAGCAGGGTTTCGCTGAAGCTTTCTTT | TRBJ1-1 | . | TRBV7-9 | .
CSARVPHVAFF | TGCAGTGCTAGGGTCCCACATGTGGCTTTCTTT | TRBJ1-1 | . | TRBV20-1 | .
CASSLMVVAGGNNEQFF | TGTGCCAGCAGCTTAATGGTGGTCGCGGGCGGTAACAATGAGCAGTTCTTC | TRBJ2-1 | . | TRBV7-3 | many
CASSQDKGVAYGYTF | TGCGCCAGCAGCCAAGATAAGGGGGTGGCCTATGGCTACACCTTC | TRBJ1-2 | . | TRBV7-9 | once
CASSLDPEGTQYF | TGTGCCAGCAGCTTGGACCCTGAGGGGACCCAGTACTTC | TRBJ2-5 | . | TRBV11-2 | many
CAISRDGATEAFF | TGTGCCATCAGTCGGGACGGGGCCACTGAAGCTTTCTTT | TRBJ1-1 | . | TRBV10-3 | many
CASSLASGYSNTEAFF | TGCGCCAGCAGCTTGGCCTCCGGCTACTCGAACACTGAAGCTTTCTTT | TRBJ1-1 | . | TRBV5-1 | many
CASSATGLYEQYF | TGTGCCAGCAGTGCGACAGGGCTATACGAGCAGTACTTC | TRBJ2-7 | TRBD1 | TRBV25-1 | few
CATSNLFRQMNTEAFF | TGTGCCACCAGCAACCTCTTTAGGCAGATGAACACTGAAGCTTTCTTT | TRBJ1-1 | . | TRBV15 | .
CASAGGLSTGELFF | TGTGCCAGCGCCGGGGGGCTTAGCACCGGGGAGCTGTTTTTT | TRBJ2-2 | . | TRBV12-3/TRBV12-4 | .
CASRGNYYSNQPQHF | TGTGCCAGCAGGGGGAACTATTATAGCAATCAGCCCCAGCATTTT | TRBJ1-5 | . | TRBV27 | few
CSAIDRGGEETQHF | TGCAGTGCTATCGACAGGGGAGGAGAGGAGACCCAGCATTTT | TRBJ1-5 | TRBD1 | TRBV20-1 | .